The source of this T cell receptor (beta chain) is a study of tumor-infiltrating lymphocytes in oesophageal squamous cell carcinoma. Each CDR3 protein is one row after TCRdb ran MiXCR on the PCR reads. This table holds about 9,600 distinct CDR3 sequences, around three fifths found once. By sample share, this clonotype is medium-sized (0.01 to 0.1%). V dropped 3 bases and J dropped 4 bases, with 7 bases sitting between them. Germline CDR1 reads SGHTA; CDR2 reads FQGTGA. The CDR3 contains 13 residues. V is TRBV7-3 and J is TRBJ1-5; D unclear. Sequencing was done on a sample of esophageal tumor tissue. The clonotype was recovered from a male donor with esophageal squamous cell carcinoma. CDR3 loop: CASSLGPNQPQHF. CDR3 nucleotide sequence: TGTGCCAGCAGCTTGGGCCCGAATCAGCCCCAGCATTTT.